This record covers a single T cell receptor beta chain. This sample was included in a study of shared clonotypes between healthy human individuals. The overall study: The plates for each donor numbered three CD4 naive, three CD4 memory, two CD8 naive and one CD8 memory.

The naive CD8 population came from CD45RO-negative cells selected for CCR7, without terminally differentiated effector memory CD45RA+ cells. Within Nashville, Tennessee resided all donors, each a Caucasian adult. The authors loaded about 200 ng DNA, 27,000 or so T cell genomes, into sorted-subset replicate PCRs. Authors' processing steps: Without quality scores, immunoSEQ junctional reads could not be filtered like full-length reads. Data came from immunoSEQ multiplex PCR; TCRdb stores just in-frame clones and leaves some out. The V and J calls and clone size come from that table; D and trimming were worked out from the DNA. The repertoire holds around 1.9 million clones, with roughly 91% as singletons. Germline V CDR1 and CDR2: SGHRS, YFSETQ. CDR3 length: 17 residues. Trimming stripped 0 bases from V and 0 bases from J, with 15 bases between.

This TCR was recovered from a young man in good health. Some clones in this sample may be carry-over from other donors' samples. J is TRBJ1-1 and V is TRBV5-1; D unresolved. Sequenced material: naive CD8+ T cells from PBMCs. The CDR3 region is CASSLAVTGLMNTEAFF. CDR3 nucleotides: TGCGCCAGCAGCTTGGCCGTGACGGGCCTGATGAACACTGAAGCTTTCTTT. Using reference TRBV5-1 and TRBJ1-1 for the parts outside the CDR3, the full variable domain is KAGVTQTPRYLIKTRGQQVTLSCSPISGHRSVSWYQQTPGQGLQFLFEYFSETQRNKGNFPGRFSGRQFSNSRSEMNVSTLELGDSALYLCASSLAVTGLMNTEAFFGQGTRLTVV.